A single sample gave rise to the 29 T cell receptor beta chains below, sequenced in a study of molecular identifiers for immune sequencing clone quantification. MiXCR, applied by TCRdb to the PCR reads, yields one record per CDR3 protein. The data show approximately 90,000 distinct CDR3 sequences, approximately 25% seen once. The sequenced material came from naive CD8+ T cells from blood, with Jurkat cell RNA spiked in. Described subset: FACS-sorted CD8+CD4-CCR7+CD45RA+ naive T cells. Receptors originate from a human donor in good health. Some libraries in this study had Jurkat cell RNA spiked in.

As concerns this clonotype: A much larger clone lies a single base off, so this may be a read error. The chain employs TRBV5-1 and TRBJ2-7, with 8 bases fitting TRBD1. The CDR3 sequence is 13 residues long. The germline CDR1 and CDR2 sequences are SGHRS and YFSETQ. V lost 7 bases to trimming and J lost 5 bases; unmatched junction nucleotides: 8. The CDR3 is CASAGQADHEQYF. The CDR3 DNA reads TGCGCCAGCGCGGGACAGGCCGACCACGAGCAGTACTTC.

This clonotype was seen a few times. The CDR3 nucleotides are TGCGCCAGCAGCCGTGGACTAGCTTACGAGCAGTACTTC. Amino acids: CASSRGLAYEQYF. The chain couples TRBV4-1 to TRBJ2-7; 8 positions match TRBD2. J was trimmed by 4 bases and V by 4 bases; bases with no gene match: 3. The length of the CDR3 is 13 residues. The germline V gene has CDR1 MGHRA and CDR2 YSYEKL.

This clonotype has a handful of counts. CDR3 nucleotide sequence: TGCAGTGCTAGAGATCTTGGGGGAGAGCGGGGCTACACCTTC. It encodes CSARDLGGERGYTF. The chain has TRBV20-1 and TRBJ1-2, with D possibly matching TRBD1 (5 bases). The germline CDR1 and CDR2 sequences are DFQATT and SNEGSKA (reference sequence). CDR3 length: 14 amino acids. Trimming stripped 0 bases from V and 8 bases from J, with 16 bases between.

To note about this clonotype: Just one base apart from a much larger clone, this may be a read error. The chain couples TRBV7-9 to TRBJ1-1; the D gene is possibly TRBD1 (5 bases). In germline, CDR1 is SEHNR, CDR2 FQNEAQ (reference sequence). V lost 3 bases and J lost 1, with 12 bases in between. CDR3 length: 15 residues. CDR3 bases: TGTGCCAGCAGCTTTACCCAGGGTGGGAACACTGAAGCTTTCTTT. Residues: CASSFTQGGNTEAFF.

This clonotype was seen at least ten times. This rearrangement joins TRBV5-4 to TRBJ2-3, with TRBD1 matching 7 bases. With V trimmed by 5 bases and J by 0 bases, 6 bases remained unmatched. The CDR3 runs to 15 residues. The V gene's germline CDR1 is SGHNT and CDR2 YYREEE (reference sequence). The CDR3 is CASRTDRASTDTQYF. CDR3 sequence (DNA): TGTGCCAGCAGGACTGACAGGGCCAGCACAGATACGCAGTATTTT.

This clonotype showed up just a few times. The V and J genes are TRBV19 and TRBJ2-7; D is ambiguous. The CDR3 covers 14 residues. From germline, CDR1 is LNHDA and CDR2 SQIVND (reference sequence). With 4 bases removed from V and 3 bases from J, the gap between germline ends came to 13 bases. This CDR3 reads CASSTPGSSYEQYF. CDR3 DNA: TGTGCCAGTAGTACCCCGGGCAGCAGCTACGAGCAGTACTTC.

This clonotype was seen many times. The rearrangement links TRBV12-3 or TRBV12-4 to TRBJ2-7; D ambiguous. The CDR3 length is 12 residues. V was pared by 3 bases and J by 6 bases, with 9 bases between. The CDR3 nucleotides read TGTGCCAGCAGTTTCGCCCCGTCCGAGCAGTACTTC. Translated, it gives CASSFAPSEQYF.

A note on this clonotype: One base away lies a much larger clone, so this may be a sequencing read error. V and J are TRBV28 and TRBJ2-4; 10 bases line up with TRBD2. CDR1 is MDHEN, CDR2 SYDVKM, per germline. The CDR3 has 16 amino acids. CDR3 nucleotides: TGTGCCGGCAGTTTACCCCGGACTAGCGGCTTAAACATTCAGTACTTC. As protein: CAGSLPRTSGLNIQYF.

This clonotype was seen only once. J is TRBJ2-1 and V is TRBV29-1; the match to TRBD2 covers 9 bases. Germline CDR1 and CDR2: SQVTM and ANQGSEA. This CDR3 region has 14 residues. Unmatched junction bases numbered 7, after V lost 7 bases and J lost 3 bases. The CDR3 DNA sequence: TGCAGCGGCACCGGGACTAGCAGCTACAATGAGCAGTTCTTC. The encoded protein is CSGTGTSSYNEQFF.

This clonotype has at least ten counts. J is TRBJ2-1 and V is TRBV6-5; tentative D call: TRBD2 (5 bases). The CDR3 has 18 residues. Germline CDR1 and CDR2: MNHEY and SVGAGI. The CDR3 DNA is TGTGTCCACGAGCTTCTGGAGTATCCGAGGGCCATGGTACATGAGCAGTTCTTC. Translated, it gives CVHELLEYPRAMVHEQFF.

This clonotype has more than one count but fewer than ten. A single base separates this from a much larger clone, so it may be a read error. The DNA of the CDR3 is TGCAGTGCTAGAAATACGGTCAGGGTAGTCGGCGAGCAGTACTTC. The encoded protein is CSARNTVRVVGEQYF. This chain uses TRBV20-1 with TRBJ2-7; possibly TRBD1 for D (5 bases). V shed 2 bases and J shed 6 bases, with 20 bases lying between them. The CDR3 has 15 residues. Germline V gene lookup returns CDR1 DFQATT and CDR2 SNEGSKA (reference sequence).

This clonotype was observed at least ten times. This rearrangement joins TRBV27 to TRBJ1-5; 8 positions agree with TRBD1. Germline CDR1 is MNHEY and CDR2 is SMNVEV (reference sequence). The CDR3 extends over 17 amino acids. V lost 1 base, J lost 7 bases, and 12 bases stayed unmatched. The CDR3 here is CASSLYGTGGSGQPQHF. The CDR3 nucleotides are TGTGCCAGCAGTTTATACGGGACAGGAGGTTCCGGACAGCCCCAGCATTTT.

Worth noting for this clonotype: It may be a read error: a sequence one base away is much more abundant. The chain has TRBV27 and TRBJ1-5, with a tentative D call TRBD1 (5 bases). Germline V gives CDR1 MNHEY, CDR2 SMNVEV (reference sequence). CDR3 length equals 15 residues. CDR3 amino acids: CAGSSGREDNQPQHF. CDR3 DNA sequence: TGTGCCGGCAGTTCAGGCAGGGAGGACAATCAGCCCCAGCATTTT.

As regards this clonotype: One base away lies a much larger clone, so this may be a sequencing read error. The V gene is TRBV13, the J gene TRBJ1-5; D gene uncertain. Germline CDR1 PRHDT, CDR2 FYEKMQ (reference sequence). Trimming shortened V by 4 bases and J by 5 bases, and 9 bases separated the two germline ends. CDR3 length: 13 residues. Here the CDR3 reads CASSSRSDQPQHF. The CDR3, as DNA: TGTGCCAGCAGCTCAAGGTCCGATCAGCCCCAGCATTTT.

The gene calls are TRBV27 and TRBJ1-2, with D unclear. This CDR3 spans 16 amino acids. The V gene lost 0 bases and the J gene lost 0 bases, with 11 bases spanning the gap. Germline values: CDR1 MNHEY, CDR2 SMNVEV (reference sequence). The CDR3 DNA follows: TGTGCCAGCAGTTTATCCGGTGGGGTCCCTAACTATGGCTACACCTTC. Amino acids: CASSLSGGVPNYGYTF.

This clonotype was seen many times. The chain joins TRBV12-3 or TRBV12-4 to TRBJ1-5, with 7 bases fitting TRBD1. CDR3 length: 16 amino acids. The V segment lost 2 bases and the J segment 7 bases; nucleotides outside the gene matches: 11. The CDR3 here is CASSLSTGVGGQPQHF. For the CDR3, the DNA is TGTGCCAGCAGTTTAAGTACAGGGGTCGGGGGGCAGCCCCAGCATTTT.

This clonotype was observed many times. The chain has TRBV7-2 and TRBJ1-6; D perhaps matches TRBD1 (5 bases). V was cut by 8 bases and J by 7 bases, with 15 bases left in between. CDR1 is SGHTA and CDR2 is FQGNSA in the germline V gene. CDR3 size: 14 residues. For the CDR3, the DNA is TGTGCCAGCGGGTGGGCAGGGTCAAATTCACCCCTCCACTTT. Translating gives CASGWAGSNSPLHF.

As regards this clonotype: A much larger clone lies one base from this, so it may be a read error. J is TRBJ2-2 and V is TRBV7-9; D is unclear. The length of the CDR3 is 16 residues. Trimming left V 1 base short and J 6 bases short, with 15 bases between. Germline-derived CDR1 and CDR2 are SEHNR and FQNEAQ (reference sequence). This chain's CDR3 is CASSLDVGASAGELFF. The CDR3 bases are TGTGCCAGCAGCTTAGATGTCGGAGCGTCGGCCGGGGAGCTGTTTTTT.

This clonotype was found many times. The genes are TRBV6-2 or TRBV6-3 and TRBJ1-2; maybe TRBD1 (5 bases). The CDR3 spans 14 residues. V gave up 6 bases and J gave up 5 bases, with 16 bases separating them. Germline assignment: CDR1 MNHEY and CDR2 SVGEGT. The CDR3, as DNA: TGTGCCAGCAGGCCGGAGGGACGCTCTTATGGCTACACCTTC. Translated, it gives CASRPEGRSYGYTF.

CDR3: CATEAAAGPLYEQYF. The CDR3 DNA reads as TGTGCCACTGAGGCCGCGGCGGGGCCGCTCTACGAGCAGTACTTC. The V gene is TRBV6-2 or TRBV6-3, the J gene TRBJ2-7, with TRBD2 as a possible D gene (6 bases). The germline gives CDR1 MNHEY, CDR2 SVGEGT. The CDR3 is made up of 15 amino acids. Trimming removed 10 bases from V and 3 bases from J, with 22 bases in between.

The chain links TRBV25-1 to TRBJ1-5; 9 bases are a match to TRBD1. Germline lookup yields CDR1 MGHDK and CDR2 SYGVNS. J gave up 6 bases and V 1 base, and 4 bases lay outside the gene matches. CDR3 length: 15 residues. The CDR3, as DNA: TGTGCCAGCAGTGAATGGGGACAGGGAGGTCAGCCCCAGCATTTT. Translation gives CASSEWGQGGQPQHF.

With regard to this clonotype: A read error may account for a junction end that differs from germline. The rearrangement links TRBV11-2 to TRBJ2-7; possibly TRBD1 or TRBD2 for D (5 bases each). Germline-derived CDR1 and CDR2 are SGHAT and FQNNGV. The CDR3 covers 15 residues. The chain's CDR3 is CAGSLEQGPNYEQYF. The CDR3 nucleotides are TGTGCCGGCAGCTTAGAGCAGGGACCGAACTACGAGCAGTACTTC.

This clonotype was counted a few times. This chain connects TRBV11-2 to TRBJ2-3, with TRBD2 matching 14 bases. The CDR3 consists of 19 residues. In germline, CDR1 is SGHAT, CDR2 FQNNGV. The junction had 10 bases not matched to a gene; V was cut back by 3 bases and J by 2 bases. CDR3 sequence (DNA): TGTGCCAGCAGCTTTAACAGCGGACTAGCGGGGGGACCCACAGATACGCAGTATTTT. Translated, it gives CASSFNSGLAGGPTDTQYF.

CDR3 residues: CASTRTRWSEQFF. Written as DNA, the CDR3 is TGTGCCAGCACCCGGACTAGATGGTCGGAGCAGTTCTTC. The genes are TRBV6-5 and TRBJ2-1; 7 bases map to TRBD2. Germline assignment: CDR1 MNHEY and CDR2 SVGAGI. Germline trimming cut 7 bases from V and 10 bases from J; bases unmatched to any gene: 10. CDR3 size: 13 residues.

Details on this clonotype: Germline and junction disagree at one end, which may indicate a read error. The DNA for the CDR3 is TGTGCCAGCAGCGAGGGGGCTGGGGCCAACGTCCTGCCTTTC. Translation gives CASSEGAGANVLPF. The rearrangement uses TRBV25-1 and TRBJ2-6; TRBD1 aligns across 7 bases. The germline V gene encodes CDR1 MGHDK and CDR2 SYGVNS. The CDR3 runs 14 residues.

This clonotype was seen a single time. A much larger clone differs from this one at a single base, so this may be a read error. CDR3 sequence (DNA): TGTGCCAGCAGTGGACGGCAAGAGACCCAGTACTTC. This gives the protein CASSGRQETQYF. V is TRBV6-6 and J is TRBJ2-5; D gene ambiguous. Trimming cost V 5 bases and J 2 bases, with 6 bases left between them. From germline, CDR1 is MNHNY and CDR2 SVGAGI (reference sequence). CDR3 length: 12 amino acids.

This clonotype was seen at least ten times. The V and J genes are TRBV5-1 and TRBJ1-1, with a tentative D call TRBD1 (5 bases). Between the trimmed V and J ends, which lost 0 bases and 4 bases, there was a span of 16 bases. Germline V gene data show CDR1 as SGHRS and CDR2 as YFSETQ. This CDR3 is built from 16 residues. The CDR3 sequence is CASSLGGFRVATEAFF. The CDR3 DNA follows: TGCGCCAGCAGCTTGGGGGGTTTCAGGGTCGCCACTGAAGCTTTCTTT.

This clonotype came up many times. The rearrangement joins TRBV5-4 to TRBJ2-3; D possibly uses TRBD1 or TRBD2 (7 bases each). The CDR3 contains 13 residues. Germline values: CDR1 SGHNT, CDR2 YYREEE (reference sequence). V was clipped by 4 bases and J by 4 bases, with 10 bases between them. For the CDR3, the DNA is TGTGCCAGCAGCGGGAGGGGGCCAGATACGCAGTATTTT. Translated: CASSGRGPDTQYF.

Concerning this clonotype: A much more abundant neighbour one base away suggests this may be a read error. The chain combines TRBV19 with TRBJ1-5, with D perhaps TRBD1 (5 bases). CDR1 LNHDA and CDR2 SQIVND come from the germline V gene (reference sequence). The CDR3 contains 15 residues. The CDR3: CASSIGRRGVGPRHF. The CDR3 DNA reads TGTGCCAGTAGTATAGGTCGGCGGGGGGTTGGGCCCCGGCATTTT. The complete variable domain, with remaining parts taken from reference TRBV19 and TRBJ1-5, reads DGGITQSPKYLFRKEGQNVTLSCEQNLNHDAMYWYRQDPGQGLRLIYYSQIVNDFQKGDIAEGYSVSREKKESFPLTVTSAQKNPTAFYLCASSIGRRGVGPRHFGDGTRLSIL.